A single TCR beta chain is shown here with its context. What this receptor recognizes is not known. No base qualities exist here, and no much larger clone lies one base off it. The data were taken from a study of OX40 agonist ivuxolimab in advanced cancers. Background for the entire study: The costimulatory receptor OX40 (CD134) was targeted by ivuxolimab, a fully human IgG2 agonistic monoclonal antibody. Prior anti-PD-1, anti-PD-L1 or anti-CTLA-4 therapy was permitted, and checkpoint inhibitors had been received by 40% to 50% of dose-escalation patients. Peripheral TCRbeta sequencing aimed to test whether ivuxolimab altered TCR sequence diversity and caused clonal T-cell expansion. Of the approximately 50 dose-escalation patients, hepatocellular carcinoma was present in about 20, melanoma in around 15, renal cell carcinoma in 9 and head and neck cancer in 9. Partial responses occurred in three dose-escalation patients, of whom one had hepatocellular carcinoma and two had cutaneous melanoma. Intravenous ivuxolimab was administered to patients every 2 weeks at six dose levels: 0.01, 0.1, 0.3, 1.5, 3 and 10 mg/kg. The dose-escalation cohort was over 70% male with a mean age of about 60 years, ranging from roughly 20 to 80. The paper describes the monotherapy dose-escalation part (N = 52 patients) of the phase I trial of ivuxolimab.

Study-wide findings and limitations: Low levels of normalized T-cell clonal expansion were also seen in some nonresponding patients. On average, CD8+ T cells showed more expanded clones than CD4+ T cells after ivuxolimab. In the 0.1-3.0 mg/kg groups, partial responders had among the lowest normalized peripheral clonal expansion, particularly in CD8+ T cells. At doses of 0.1 to 3.0 mg/kg, clonal expansion of both CD4+ and CD8+ blood T cells was observed from baseline to week 6. Antigen specificity was not determined for the clonally expanded peripheral T cells.

Genomic DNA was extracted from sorted cells for sequencing of the TCRbeta CDR3 region. The immunoSEQ Assay was used to sequence the TCRbeta CDR3 regions. This is the immuneACCESS table as TCRdb keeps it, with only in-frame sequences that have V and J called. A part of the clones is gone; compared with another copy, unresolved V genes explain less than half, and the rest is unexplained. This sample has more than 65,000 clones in its table, and approximately 90% of those were observed once. The leading ten clones occupy 0.6% to 0.85% of the sample. The CDR3 covers 14 residues, taking in both the cysteine and the phenylalanine. The sequence is cut down to CDR3 DNA, 42 bases in frame from base 1. V loses 7 bases of germline sequence and J loses 3 bases, and the interval between the two ends is 17 bases. For CDR1 and CDR2, the germline V gene lists SGHRS and YFSETQ. Patients with a history of autoimmune disease or receiving systemic immunosuppression were excluded from the trial. Peripheral blood for TCR sequencing was collected from all dose cohorts at baseline, on cycle 4 day 1, and on cycle 7 day 1. The samples were taken from a phase I, first-in-human, multicenter, open-label dose-escalation trial of ivuxolimab. Adults with locally advanced or metastatic head and neck squamous cell, hepatocellular, melanoma or renal cell carcinoma were enrolled in the trial. Before TCR sequencing, CD4+ and CD8+ T cells were separately sorted from peripheral blood.

Recombination joined TRBV5-1 with TRBJ2-7, with the identity of the D gene unclear. The material sequenced was CD4+ or CD8+ T cells sorted from blood, taken in a trial of the OX40 agonist ivuxolimab. The source of this sequence is an adult with an advanced solid tumor such as melanoma, head and neck, liver or kidney cancer. The nucleotide sequence is TGCGCCAGCCGACGGGCTGCGGAATACTACGAGCAGTACTTC. Its translation is CASRRAAEYYEQYF.